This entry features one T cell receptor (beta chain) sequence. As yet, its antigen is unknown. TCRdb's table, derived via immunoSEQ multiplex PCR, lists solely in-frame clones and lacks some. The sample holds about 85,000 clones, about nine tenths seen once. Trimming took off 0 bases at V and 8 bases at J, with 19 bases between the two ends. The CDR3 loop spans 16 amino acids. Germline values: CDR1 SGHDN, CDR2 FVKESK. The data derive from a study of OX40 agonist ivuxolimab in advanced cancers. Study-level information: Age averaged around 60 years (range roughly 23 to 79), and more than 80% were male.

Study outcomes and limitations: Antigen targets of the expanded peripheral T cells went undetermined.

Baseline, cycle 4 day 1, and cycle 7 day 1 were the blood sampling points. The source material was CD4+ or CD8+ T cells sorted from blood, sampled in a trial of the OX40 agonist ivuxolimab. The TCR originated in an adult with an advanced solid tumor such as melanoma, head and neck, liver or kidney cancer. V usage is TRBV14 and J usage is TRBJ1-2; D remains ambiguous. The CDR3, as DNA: TGTGCCAGCAGCCAAGAAGTCCCTCGGGGAGGGATAGGCTACACCTTC. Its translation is CASSQEVPRGGIGYTF.